A selection of T cell receptor beta chains follows, all from one sample in a study of T cell repertoires in cytomegalovirus infection. No antigens are known for them. MiXCR was run by TCRdb on the reads, yielding one entry per CDR3 protein. The profile shows under 500,000 distinct CDR3 sequences, approximately 42% of them singletons. This specimen consisted of cultured PBMCs, obtained from culture after CMV antigen stimulation. Receptors originate from a human donor in good health (CMV status not recorded). Some clones in this sample may be carry-over from other donors' samples. Both conserved end residues are part of each CDR3. A D gene is named only where the DNA matches it firmly. Some rows have no size entry. The others give once, few or many, or a class for an expanded clone.

>TRBJ1-1|TRBD1|TRBV30|-
TGTGCCGAGGATGTGGGGACAGGTGTGGCTTTCTTT
CAEDVGTGVAFF
>TRBJ1-2|TRBD1|TRBV7-6|-
TGTGCCAGCAGCCCCTACCGGGACAGGGAGTATCGTGGCTACACCTTC
CASSPYRDREYRGYTF
>TRBJ1-3|-|TRBV12-3/TRBV12-4|few
TGTGCCAGTAGGGGGGTCAATGGAAACACCATATATTTT
CASRGVNGNTIYF
>TRBJ2-3|-|TRBV7-2|few
TGTGCCAGCAGCCTCCAGTTGGGAGATACGCAGTATTTT
CASSLQLGDTQYF
>TRBJ2-5|TRBD2|TRBV20-1|-
TGCAGTGCTAGTCCGGCCTCGGGGGGGGGGACCCAGTACTTC
CSASPASGGGTQYF
>TRBJ2-7|-|TRBV12-3/TRBV12-4|-
TGTGCCAGCAGGCCCCGGGTGTCCTCGGAGCAGTACTTC
CASRPRVSSEQYF
>TRBJ1-2|TRBD1|TRBV7-2|many
TGTGCCAGCAGCTCACAGCAGGGGGCTAACTATGGCTACACCTTC
CASSSQQGANYGYTF
>TRBJ2-1|-|TRBV18|once
TGTGCCAGCTCACCACGACAGGCCGAGGGTGAGCAGTTCTTC
CASSPRQAEGEQFF
>TRBJ2-5|TRBD2|TRBV7-6|few
TGTGCCAGCAGCCAGGGGCTAGCGGGGGGCCCGCAAGAGACCCAGTACTTC
CASSQGLAGGPQETQYF
>TRBJ2-7|TRBD2|TRBV7-2|few
TGTGCCAGCAGCTTCAGACTAGCGGGGGAGCAGTACTTC
CASSFRLAGEQYF
>TRBJ2-2|TRBD1|TRBV20-1|-
TGCAGTGCTGAACCCGGGGGACAGGGGGCGGGCTCCGGGGAGCTGTTTTTT
CSAEPGGQGAGSGELFF
>TRBJ2-7|-|TRBV29-1|-
TGCAGCGTTGGGGACGTCACCTACGAGCAGTACTTC
CSVGDVTYEQYF
>TRBJ1-1|-|TRBV7-8|few
TGTGCCAGCAGCTCCGCAGAGGGAGCTTTCTTT
CASSSAEGAFF
>TRBJ2-7|-|TRBV11-2|-
TGTGCCAGCAGCTTAAAGCGGAACTACGAGCAGTACTTC
CASSLKRNYEQYF
>TRBJ2-7|TRBD1|TRBV5-6|-
TGTGCCAGCAGCTTCGGACAGGGTGACGAGCAGTACTTC
CASSFGQGDEQYF
>TRBJ2-1|TRBD2|TRBV6-6|few
TGTGCCAGCCGGACTAGCGGGCCCTACAATGAGCAGTTCTTC
CASRTSGPYNEQFF
>TRBJ2-3|TRBD2|TRBV27|-
TGTGCCAGCAGCTTAACCCCCTCGCTAGCGGGGGGGCTAACAGATACGCAGTATTTT
CASSLTPSLAGGLTDTQYF
>TRBJ1-1|TRBD1|TRBV5-6|-
TGTGCCAGCAGCGGGGGACAGATTTCCTTCACTGAAGCTTTCTTT
CASSGGQISFTEAFF